This entry concerns a single TCR beta chain. As yet, its antigen is unknown. The CDR3 sequence is 11 residues long. The data originate from a study of T cell responses to AZD1222 COVID-19 vaccine. Measured with immunoSEQ multiplex PCR; TCRdb has only the in-frame clones, and not every one. Of 150,000 to 200,000 clones in the sample, 80% to 95% were seen once. The study, taken as a whole, reports: Most donors were white British and more were female, and clonal diversity was possibly underestimated. The peak T cell response came first, and repertoires were sampled only after it.

This clonotype was obtained from an adult who received the MenACWY meningococcal vaccine as a control. The rearrangement links TRBV21-1 to TRBJ1-4. TRBV21-1 is described as a pseudogene. The sequenced sample was peripheral blood, obtained 28 days after the second dose of the MenACWY control vaccine. CDR3 sequence reads: CASSPLEKLFF. CDR3 bases: TGTGCCAGCAGCCCACTTGAAAAACTGTTTTTT.